This T cell receptor beta chain was recovered during a study of T cell changes during pregnancy in multiple sclerosis. The table came from immunoSEQ multiplex PCR; TCRdb's copy has only in-frame clones and leaves some out. The data show 30,000 to 40,000 clones, almost 90% seen once. The CDR3 has 11 amino acids. V gave up 5 bases and J gave up 5 bases, with 5 bases separating them. CDR1 is MNHNY and CDR2 is SVGAGI in the germline V gene (reference sequence). V usage is TRBV6-6 and J usage is TRBJ2-3; D is uncertain. The source material was CD4+ T cells from peripheral blood mononuclear cells, sampled in the second trimester of pregnancy. This clonotype was obtained from a female donor with multiple sclerosis, enrolled in a pregnancy study. The CDR3 DNA is TGTGCCAGCAGTCCACTAGATACGCAGTATTTT. Encoded protein: CASSPLDTQYF.